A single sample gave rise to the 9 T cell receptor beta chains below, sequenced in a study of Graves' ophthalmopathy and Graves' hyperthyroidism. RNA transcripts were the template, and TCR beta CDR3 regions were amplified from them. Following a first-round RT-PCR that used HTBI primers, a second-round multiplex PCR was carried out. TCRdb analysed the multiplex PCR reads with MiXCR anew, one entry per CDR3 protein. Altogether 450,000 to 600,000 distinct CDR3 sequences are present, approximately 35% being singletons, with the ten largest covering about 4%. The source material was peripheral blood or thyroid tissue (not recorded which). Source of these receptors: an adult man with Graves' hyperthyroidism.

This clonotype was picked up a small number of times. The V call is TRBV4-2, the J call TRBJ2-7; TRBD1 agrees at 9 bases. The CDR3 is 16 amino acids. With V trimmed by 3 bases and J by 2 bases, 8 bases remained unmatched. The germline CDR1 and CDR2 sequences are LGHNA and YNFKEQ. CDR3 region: CASSQGSTGGPYEQYF. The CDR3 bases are TGTGCCAGCAGCCAGGGGTCGACAGGGGGTCCCTACGAGCAGTACTTC.

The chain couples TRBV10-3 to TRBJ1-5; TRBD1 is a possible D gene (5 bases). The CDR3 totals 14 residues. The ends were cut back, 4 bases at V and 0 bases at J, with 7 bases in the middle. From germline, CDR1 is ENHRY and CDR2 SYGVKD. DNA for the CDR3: TGTGCCATCAGTGTGGGGACTAGCAATCAGCCCCAGCATTTT. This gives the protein CAISVGTSNQPQHF.

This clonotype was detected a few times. CDR3 protein: CASRRTSGQGPNTEAFF. In DNA form, the CDR3 reads TGTGCCAGCAGACGAACATCGGGACAGGGACCGAACACTGAAGCTTTCTTT. The gene calls are TRBV10-3 and TRBJ1-1, with TRBD1 matching over 9 bases. CDR3 length: 17 amino acids. The germline V gene has CDR1 ENHRY and CDR2 SYGVKD. With V trimmed by 10 bases and J by 1 base, 16 bases remained unmatched.

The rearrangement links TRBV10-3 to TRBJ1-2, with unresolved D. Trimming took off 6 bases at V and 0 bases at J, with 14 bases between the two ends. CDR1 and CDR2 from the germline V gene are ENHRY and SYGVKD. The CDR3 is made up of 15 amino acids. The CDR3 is CAIRPDGATNYGYTF. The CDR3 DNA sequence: TGTGCCATCAGACCGGACGGAGCGACTAACTATGGCTACACCTTC.

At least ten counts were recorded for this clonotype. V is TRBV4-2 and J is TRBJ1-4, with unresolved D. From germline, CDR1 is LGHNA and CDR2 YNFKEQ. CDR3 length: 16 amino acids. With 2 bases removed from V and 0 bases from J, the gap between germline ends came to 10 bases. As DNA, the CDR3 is TGTGCCAGCAGCCAATCTCCGGGAACAACTAATGAAAAACTGTTTTTT. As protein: CASSQSPGTTNEKLFF.

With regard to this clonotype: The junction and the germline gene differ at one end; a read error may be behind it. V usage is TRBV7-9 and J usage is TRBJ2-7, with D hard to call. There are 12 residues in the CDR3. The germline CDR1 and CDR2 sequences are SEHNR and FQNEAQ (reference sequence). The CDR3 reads CASSLGPRWQVF. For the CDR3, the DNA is TGTGCCAGCAGCTTAGGGCCTCGGTGGCAGGTCTTC.

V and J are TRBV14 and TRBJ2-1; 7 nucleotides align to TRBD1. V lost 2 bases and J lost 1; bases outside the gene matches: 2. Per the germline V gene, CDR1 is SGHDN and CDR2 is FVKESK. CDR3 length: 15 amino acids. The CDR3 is CASSQRTGSYNEQFF. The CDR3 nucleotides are TGTGCCAGCAGCCAAAGGACAGGATCCTACAATGAGCAGTTCTTC.

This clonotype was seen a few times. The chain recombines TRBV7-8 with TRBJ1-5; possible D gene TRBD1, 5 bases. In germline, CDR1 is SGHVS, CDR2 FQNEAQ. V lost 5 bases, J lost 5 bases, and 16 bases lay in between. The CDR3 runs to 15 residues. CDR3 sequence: CASSPLRGLYQPQHF. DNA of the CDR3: TGTGCCAGCAGCCCGTTGAGGGGTCTTTATCAGCCCCAGCATTTT. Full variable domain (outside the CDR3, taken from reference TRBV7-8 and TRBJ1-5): GAGVSQSPRYKVAKRGQDVALRCDPISGHVSLFWYQQALGQGPEFLTYFQNEAQLDKSGLPSDRFFAERPEGSVSTLKIQRTQQEDSAVYLCASSPLRGLYQPQHFGDGTRLSIL.

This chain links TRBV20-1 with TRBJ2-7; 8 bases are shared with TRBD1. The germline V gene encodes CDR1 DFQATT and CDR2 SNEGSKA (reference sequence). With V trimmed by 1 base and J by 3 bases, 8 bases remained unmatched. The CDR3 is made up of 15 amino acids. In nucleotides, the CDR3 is TGCAGTGCTAGAGGCCTGGACAGGGAGGACTACGAGCAGTACTTC. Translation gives CSARGLDREDYEQYF.